Listed below are T cell receptor beta chains from one sample, sequenced in a study of CD8+CD57+ T cells in acquired aplastic anemia. In TCRdb, the reads were re-called with MiXCR into one record per CDR3 protein. The sample includes about 98,000 distinct CDR3 sequences, 55% to 80% seen only once; the top ten take 65%. Input material: sorted CD4+, CD8+, or CD8+CD57+ T cells (not recorded which) from PBMCs. The receptors were sampled from a human donor with aplastic anemia. CDR3s include the opening cysteine and the closing phenylalanine or tryptophan. D genes are given only for firm matches. Size is omitted from some rows. Given values are once, few, many or a class for expanded clones.

v_gene	j_gene	d_gene	abundance	CDR3aa	CDR3nt
TRBV2	TRBJ2-2	TRBD2	NA	CASSEPAGGTGELFF	TGTGCCAGCAGTGAACCAGCGGGAGGTACCGGGGAGCTGTTTTTT
TRBV27	TRBJ1-1	TRBD1	NA	CASLPGTGFEAFF	TGTGCCAGCCTCCCAGGGACAGGGTTTGAAGCTTTCTTT
TRBV12-3/TRBV12-4	TRBJ2-5	NA	NA	CASSLWDNQETQYF	TGTGCCAGCAGTTTATGGGACAACCAAGAGACCCAGTACTTC
TRBV12-3/TRBV12-4	TRBJ2-2	TRBD1	NA	CASSSGQATGGELFF	TGTGCCAGCAGTTCGGGACAGGCGACGGGCGGGGAGCTGTTTTTT
TRBV29-1	TRBJ1-3	NA	once	CSVEVVDTIYF	TGCAGCGTTGAGGTCGTGGACACCATATATTTT
TRBV4-3	TRBJ1-2	NA	NA	CASSPLTGHYGYTF	TGCGCCAGCAGCCCACTAACTGGTCACTATGGCTACACCTTC
TRBV19	TRBJ1-5	NA	NA	CASSMDGSGNQPQHF	TGTGCCAGTAGTATGGACGGAAGCGGCAATCAGCCCCAGCATTTT
TRBV15	TRBJ2-7	NA	few	CATSRGTGTNNYEQYF	TGTGCCACCAGCAGAGGAACCGGGACAAATAACTACGAGCAGTACTTC
TRBV7-3	TRBJ1-6	NA	NA	CASSLRQRSPLHF	TGTGCCAGCAGCTTAAGGCAAAGGTCACCCCTCCACTTT
TRBV6-6	TRBJ1-2	NA	many	CASSYREGIYGYTF	TGTGCCAGCAGTTACCGGGAGGGGATCTATGGCTACACCTTC
TRBV7-2	TRBJ2-7	NA	NA	CASSLVAVSVYEQYF	TGTGCCAGCAGCTTAGTGGCGGTCTCAGTCTACGAGCAGTACTTC
TRBV7-3	TRBJ1-2	TRBD1	NA	CASSLSRTGWLLGDGYTF	TGTGCCAGCAGCTTATCTCGGACAGGATGGTTACTCGGGGATGGCTACACCTTC
TRBV24-1	TRBJ2-2	TRBD2	NA	CATSEEGGDTGELFF	TGTGCCACCTCAGAGGAGGGAGGGGACACCGGGGAGCTGTTTTTT
TRBV6-5	TRBJ2-5	TRBD1	NA	CASSYPTGGADQETQYF	TGTGCCAGCAGTTACCCGACAGGGGGCGCCGATCAAGAGACCCAGTACTTC
TRBV11-3	TRBJ2-1	TRBD2	NA	CASSLGGGPGEQFF	TGTGCCAGCAGCTTAGGCGGGGGGCCAGGTGAGCAGTTCTTC
TRBV20-1	TRBJ1-6	NA	NA	CSAIAGMGSPLHF	TGCAGTGCTATTGCAGGGATGGGTTCACCCCTCCACTTT
TRBV20-1	TRBJ2-1	NA	NA	CSAPNPISVLYNEQFF	TGCAGTGCCCCGAACCCAATTAGCGTTCTCTACAATGAGCAGTTCTTC
TRBV24-1	TRBJ2-5	NA	NA	CATSDGGFGTQYF	TGTGCCACCAGTGATGGGGGTTTCGGGACCCAGTACTTC
TRBV20-1	TRBJ2-2	TRBD1	NA	CSARDRQTGELFF	TGCAGTGCGCGGGACAGGCAGACCGGGGAGCTGTTTTTT
TRBV13	TRBJ2-5	TRBD2	NA	CASSQQREGRETQYF	TGTGCCAGCAGCCAACAGCGGGAGGGCCGAGAGACCCAGTACTTC
TRBV7-8	TRBJ1-5	NA	once	CASSSPGQPQHF	TGTGCCAGCAGTTCACCCGGGCAGCCCCAGCATTTT
TRBV19	TRBJ2-2	TRBD1	NA	CASSMAARGLGELFF	TGTGCCAGTAGTATGGCCGCCAGGGGGCTAGGGGAGCTGTTTTTT
TRBV7-2	TRBJ2-5	NA	NA	CASSENRDKPQYF	TGTGCCAGCAGCGAAAACAGGGATAAGCCCCAGTACTTC
TRBV12-3/TRBV12-4	TRBJ2-7	NA	NA	CASSWGRSYEQYF	TGTGCCAGCAGCTGGGGCCGATCCTACGAGCAGTACTTC
TRBV24-1	TRBJ2-1	TRBD1	NA	CATSNRETGFNEQFF	TGTGCCACCAGCAACCGCGAGACAGGGTTCAATGAGCAGTTCTTC
TRBV15	TRBJ2-7	NA	NA	CATSSLRGPNEQYF	TGTGCCACCAGCAGTCTTCGGGGGCCCAACGAGCAGTACTTC
TRBV2	TRBJ2-5	TRBD1	NA	CASSDLQGETQYF	TGTGCCAGCAGTGACTTACAGGGGGAGACCCAGTACTTC
TRBV6-1	TRBJ2-2	TRBD2	NA	CASKWEGRENTGELFF	TGTGCCAGCAAGTGGGAGGGCCGGGAAAACACCGGGGAGCTGTTTTTT
TRBV19	TRBJ1-2	TRBD1	many	CASSLIDRAAGYTF	TGTGCCAGTAGTCTGATAGACAGGGCCGCTGGCTACACCTTC
TRBV20-1	TRBJ2-5	NA	many	CSARAFDIQETQYF	TGCAGTGCTAGAGCGTTCGACATCCAAGAGACCCAGTACTTC